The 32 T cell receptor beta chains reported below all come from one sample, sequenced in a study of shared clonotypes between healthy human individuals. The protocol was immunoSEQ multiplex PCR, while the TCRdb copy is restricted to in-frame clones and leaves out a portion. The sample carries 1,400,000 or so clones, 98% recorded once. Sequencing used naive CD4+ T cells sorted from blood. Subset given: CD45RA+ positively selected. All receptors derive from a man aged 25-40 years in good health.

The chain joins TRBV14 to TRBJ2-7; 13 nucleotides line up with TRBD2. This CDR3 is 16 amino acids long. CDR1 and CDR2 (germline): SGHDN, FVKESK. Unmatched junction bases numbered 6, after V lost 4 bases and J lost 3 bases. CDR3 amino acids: CASSPPRTSGSYEQYF. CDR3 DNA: TGTGCCAGCAGCCCCCCGCGGACTAGCGGGAGCTACGAGCAGTACTTC.

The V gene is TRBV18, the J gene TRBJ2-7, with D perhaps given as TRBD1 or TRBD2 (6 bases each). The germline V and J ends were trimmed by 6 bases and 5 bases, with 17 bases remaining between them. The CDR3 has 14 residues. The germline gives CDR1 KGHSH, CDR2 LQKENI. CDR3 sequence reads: CASSPVSGANEQYF. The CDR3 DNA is TGTGCCAGCTCGCCCGTCTCGGGGGCGAACGAGCAGTACTTC.

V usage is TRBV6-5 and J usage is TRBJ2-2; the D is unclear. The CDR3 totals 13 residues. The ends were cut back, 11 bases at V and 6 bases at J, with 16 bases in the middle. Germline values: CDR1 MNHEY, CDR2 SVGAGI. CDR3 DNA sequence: TGTGCCTCCCGACGGGTTTCAGCCGGGGAGCTGTTTTTT. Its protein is CASRRVSAGELFF.

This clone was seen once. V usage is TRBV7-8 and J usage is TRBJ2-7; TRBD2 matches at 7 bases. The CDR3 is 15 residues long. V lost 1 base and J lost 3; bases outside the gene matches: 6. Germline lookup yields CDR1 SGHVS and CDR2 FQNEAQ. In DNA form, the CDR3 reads TGTGCCAGCAGCTTAGGGCGGACTAGTGGCTACGAGCAGTACTTC. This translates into CASSLGRTSGYEQYF.

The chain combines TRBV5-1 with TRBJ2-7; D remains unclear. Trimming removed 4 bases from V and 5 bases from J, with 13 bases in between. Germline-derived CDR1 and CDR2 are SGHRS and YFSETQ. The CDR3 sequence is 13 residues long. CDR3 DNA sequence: TGCGCCAGCAGCACGGACCGGTACGACGAGCAGTACTTC. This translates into CASSTDRYDEQYF.

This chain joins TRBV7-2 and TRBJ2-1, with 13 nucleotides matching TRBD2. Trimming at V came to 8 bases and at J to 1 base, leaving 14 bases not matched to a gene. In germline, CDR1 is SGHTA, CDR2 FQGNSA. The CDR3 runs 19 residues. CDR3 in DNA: TGTGCCAGCGGCAAATCCGGGACTAGCGGGAAGGGTTCCTACAATGAGCAGTTCTTC. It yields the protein CASGKSGTSGKGSYNEQFF.

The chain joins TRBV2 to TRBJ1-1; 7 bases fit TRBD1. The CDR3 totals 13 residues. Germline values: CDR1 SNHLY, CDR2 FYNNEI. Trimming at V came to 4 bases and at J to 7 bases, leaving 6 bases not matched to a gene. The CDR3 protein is CASSGGTENEAFF. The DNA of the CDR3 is TGTGCCAGCAGTGGCGGGACAGAGAATGAAGCTTTCTTT.

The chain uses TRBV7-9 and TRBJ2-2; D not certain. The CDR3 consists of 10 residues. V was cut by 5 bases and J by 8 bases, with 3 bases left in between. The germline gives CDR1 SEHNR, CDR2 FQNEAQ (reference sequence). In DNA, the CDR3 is TGTGCCAGCAGCCGTGGGGAGCTGTTTTTT. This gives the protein CASSRGELFF.

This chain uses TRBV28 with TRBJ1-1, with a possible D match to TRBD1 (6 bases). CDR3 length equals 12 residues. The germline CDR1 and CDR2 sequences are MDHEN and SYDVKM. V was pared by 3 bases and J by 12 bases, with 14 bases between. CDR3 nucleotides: TGTGCCAGCAGTTTCCGGGTAGGGGGGCCTTTCTTT. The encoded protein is CASSFRVGGPFF.

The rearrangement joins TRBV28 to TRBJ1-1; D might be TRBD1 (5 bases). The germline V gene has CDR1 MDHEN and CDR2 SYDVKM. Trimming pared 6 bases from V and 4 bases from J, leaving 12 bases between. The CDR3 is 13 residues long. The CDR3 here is CASSPGGTTEAFF. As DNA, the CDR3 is TGTGCCAGCAGCCCCGGGGGGACCACTGAAGCTTTCTTT. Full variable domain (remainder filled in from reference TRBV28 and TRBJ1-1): DVKVTQSSRYLVKRTGEKVFLECVQDMDHENMFWYRQDPGLGLRLIYFSYDVKMKEKGDIPEGYSVSREKKERFSLILESASTNQTSMYLCASSPGGTTEAFFGQGTRLTVV.

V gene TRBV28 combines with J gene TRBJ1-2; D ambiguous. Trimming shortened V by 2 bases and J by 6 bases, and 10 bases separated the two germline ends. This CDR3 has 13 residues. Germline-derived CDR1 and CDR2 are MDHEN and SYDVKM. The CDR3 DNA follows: TGTGCCAGCAGTTTACCGCTACGGGATGGCTACACCTTC. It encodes CASSLPLRDGYTF.

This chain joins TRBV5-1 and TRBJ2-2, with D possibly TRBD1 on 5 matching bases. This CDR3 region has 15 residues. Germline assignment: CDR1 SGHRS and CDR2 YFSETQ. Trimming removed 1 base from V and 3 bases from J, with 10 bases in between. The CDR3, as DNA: TGCGCCAGCAGCTTGTGGGGCTCGGACACCGGGGAGCTGTTTTTT. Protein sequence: CASSLWGSDTGELFF.

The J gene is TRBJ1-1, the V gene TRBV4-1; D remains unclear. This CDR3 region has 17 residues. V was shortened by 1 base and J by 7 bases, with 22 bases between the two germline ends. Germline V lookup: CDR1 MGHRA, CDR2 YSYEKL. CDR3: CASSQVPPPWMKGEAFF. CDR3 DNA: TGCGCCAGCAGCCAAGTACCCCCTCCCTGGATGAAGGGTGAAGCTTTCTTT.

CDR3 in DNA: TGTGCCAGCTCACCATCAAACTGGAATGAGCAGTTCTTC. Protein product: CASSPSNWNEQFF. The chain is built from TRBV18 and TRBJ2-1; no reliable D call. Germline values: CDR1 KGHSH, CDR2 LQKENI. The CDR3 has 13 amino acids. The ends were cut back, 2 bases at V and 7 bases at J, with 9 bases in the middle.

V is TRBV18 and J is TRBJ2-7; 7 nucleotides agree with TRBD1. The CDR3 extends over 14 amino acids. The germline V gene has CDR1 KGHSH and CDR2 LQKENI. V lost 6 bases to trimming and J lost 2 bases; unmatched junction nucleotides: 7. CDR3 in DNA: TGTGCCAGCTCTCTAGGACAGGAACCCTACGAGCAGTACTTC. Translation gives CASSLGQEPYEQYF.

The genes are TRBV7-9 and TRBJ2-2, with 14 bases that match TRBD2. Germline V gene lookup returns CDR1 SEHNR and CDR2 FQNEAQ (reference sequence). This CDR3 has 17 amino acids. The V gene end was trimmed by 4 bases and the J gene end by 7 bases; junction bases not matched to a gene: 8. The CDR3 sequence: CASSSGLAGDLGGELFF. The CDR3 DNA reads TGTGCCAGCAGCTCGGGACTAGCGGGAGATCTTGGCGGGGAGCTGTTTTTT.

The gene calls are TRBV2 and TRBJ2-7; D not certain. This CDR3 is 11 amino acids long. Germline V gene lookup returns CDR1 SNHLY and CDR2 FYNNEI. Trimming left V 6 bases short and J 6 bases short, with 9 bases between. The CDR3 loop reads CASSFESEQYF. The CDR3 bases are TGTGCCAGCAGCTTTGAAAGCGAGCAGTACTTC. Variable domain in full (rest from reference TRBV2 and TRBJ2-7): EPEVTQTPSHQVTQMGQEVILRCVPISNHLYFYWYRQILGQKVEFLVSFYNNEISEKSEIFDDQFSVERPDGSNFTLKIRSTKLEDSAMYFCASSFESEQYFGPGTRLTVT.

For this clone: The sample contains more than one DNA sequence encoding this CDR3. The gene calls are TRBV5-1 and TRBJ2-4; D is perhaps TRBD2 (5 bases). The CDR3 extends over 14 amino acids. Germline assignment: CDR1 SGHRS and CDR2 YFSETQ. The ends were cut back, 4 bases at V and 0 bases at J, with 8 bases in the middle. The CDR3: CASSLGLAKNIQYF. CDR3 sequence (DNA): TGCGCCAGCAGCCTAGGACTAGCCAAAAACATTCAGTACTTC.

CDR3 nucleotide sequence: TGCAGCGTTGGGGAGCGTAGACTAGCTATCTTCTACGAGCAGTACTTC. Amino acids: CSVGERRLAIFYEQYF. This chain joins TRBV29-1 and TRBJ2-7; 7 bases fit TRBD2. Per the germline V gene, CDR1 is SQVTM and CDR2 is ANQGSEA. V gave up 4 bases and J gave up 3 bases; unmatched junction bases: 15. CDR3 length: 16 residues.

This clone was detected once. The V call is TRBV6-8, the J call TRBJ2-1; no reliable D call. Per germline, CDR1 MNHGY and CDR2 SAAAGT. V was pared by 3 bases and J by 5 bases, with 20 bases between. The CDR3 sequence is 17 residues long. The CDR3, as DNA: TGTGCCAGCAGTTATCGCAAGGCAATATGTCTGAACAATGAGCAGTTCTTC. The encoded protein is CASSYRKAICLNNEQFF.

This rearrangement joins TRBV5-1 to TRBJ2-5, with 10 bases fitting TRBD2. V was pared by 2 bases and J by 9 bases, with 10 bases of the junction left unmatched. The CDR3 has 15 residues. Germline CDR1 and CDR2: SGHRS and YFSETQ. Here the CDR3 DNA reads TGCGCCAGCAGCTTACCCCCGTCTAGCGGGAGACCCCAGTACTTC. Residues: CASSLPPSSGRPQYF.

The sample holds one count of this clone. CDR3 in amino acids: CASSFWQGTDYEQYF. CDR3 DNA sequence: TGTGCCAGCAGTTTTTGGCAGGGGACAGACTACGAGCAGTACTTC. The chain recombines TRBV28 with TRBJ2-7, with 7 bases identical to TRBD1. Trimming took 3 bases from V and 3 from J; bases not matched to a gene: 8. The V gene's germline CDR1 is MDHEN and CDR2 SYDVKM. There are 15 residues in the CDR3.

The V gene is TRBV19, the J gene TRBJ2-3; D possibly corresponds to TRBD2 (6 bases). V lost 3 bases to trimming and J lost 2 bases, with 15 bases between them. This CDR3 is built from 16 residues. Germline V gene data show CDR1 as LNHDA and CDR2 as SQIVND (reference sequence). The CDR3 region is CASSILIGGTTDTQYF. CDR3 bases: TGTGCCAGTAGTATTCTTATCGGGGGAACCACAGATACGCAGTATTTT.

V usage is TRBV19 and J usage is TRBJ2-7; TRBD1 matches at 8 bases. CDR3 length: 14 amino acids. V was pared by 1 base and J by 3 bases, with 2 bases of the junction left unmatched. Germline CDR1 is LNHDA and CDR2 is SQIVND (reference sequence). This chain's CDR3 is CASSIGDRIYEQYF. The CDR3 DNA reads TGTGCCAGTAGTATAGGGGACAGGATCTACGAGCAGTACTTC.

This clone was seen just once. CDR3 nucleotides: TGTGCCAGCTGCTCCGGGACAACCCTCTACGAGCAGTACTTC. This sequence encodes CASCSGTTLYEQYF. The V gene is TRBV28, the J gene TRBJ2-7, with a tentative D call TRBD1 (6 bases). The germline V and J ends were trimmed by 8 bases and 3 bases, with 17 bases remaining between them. The CDR3 has 14 residues. CDR1 and CDR2 from the germline V gene are MDHEN and SYDVKM.

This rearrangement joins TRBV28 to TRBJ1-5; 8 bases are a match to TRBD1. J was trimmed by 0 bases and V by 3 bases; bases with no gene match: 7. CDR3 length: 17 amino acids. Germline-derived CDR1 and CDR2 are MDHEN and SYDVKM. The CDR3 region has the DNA TGTGCCAGCAGTTTTCGGGACAGGAGAAATAGCAATCAGCCCCAGCATTTT. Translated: CASSFRDRRNSNQPQHF.

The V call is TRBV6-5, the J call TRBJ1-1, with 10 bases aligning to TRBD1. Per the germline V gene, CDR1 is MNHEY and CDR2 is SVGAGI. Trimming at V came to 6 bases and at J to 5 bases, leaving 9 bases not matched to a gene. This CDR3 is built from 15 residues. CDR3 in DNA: TGTGCCAGCAGGGGACAGGGGATCGTTTTAACTGAAGCTTTCTTT. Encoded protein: CASRGQGIVLTEAFF.

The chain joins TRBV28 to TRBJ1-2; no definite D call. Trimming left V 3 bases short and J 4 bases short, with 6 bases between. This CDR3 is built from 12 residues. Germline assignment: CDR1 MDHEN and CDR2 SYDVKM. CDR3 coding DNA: TGTGCCAGCAGTTTCTCCATCTATGGCTACACCTTC. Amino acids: CASSFSIYGYTF.

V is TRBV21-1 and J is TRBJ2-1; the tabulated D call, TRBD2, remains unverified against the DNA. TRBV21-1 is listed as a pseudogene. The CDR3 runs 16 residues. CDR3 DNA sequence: TGTGCCAGCAGCCCAAACCGAGTGGACTCATACAATGAGCAGTTCTTC. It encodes CASSPNRVDSYNEQFF.

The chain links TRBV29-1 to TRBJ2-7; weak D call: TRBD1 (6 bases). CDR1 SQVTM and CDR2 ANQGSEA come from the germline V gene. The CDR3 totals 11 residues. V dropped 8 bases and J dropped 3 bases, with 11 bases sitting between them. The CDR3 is CSYRVGYEQYF. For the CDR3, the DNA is TGCAGCTACAGGGTTGGCTACGAGCAGTACTTC.

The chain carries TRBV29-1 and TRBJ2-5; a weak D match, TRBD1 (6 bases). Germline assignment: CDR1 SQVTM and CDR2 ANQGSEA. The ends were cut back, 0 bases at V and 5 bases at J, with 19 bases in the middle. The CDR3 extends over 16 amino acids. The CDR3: CSVEDRPQGFRETQYF. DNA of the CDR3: TGCAGCGTTGAAGATCGGCCGCAGGGGTTTAGGGAGACCCAGTACTTC.

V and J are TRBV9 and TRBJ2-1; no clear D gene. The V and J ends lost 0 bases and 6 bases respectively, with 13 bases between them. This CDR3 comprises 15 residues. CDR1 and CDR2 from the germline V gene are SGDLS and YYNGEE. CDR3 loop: CASSVGPPPRNEQFF. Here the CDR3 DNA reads TGTGCCAGCAGCGTAGGGCCCCCTCCACGCAATGAGCAGTTCTTC.